What follows are 9 T cell receptor beta chains derived from one specimen sequenced in a study of blood T cell repertoires in COVID-19. The table came from immunoSEQ multiplex PCR; TCRdb's copy has only in-frame clones and leaves some out. The data contain about 230,000 clones, about 90% of them singletons. What was sequenced was PBMCs or T cells enriched from blood (not recorded which). The receptor set was obtained from a woman in her forties or fifties in a cohort exposed to, infected with or recovered from COVID-19 (not recorded which).

The V gene is TRBV5-8, the J gene TRBJ1-1; tentative D call: TRBD1 (5 bases). The CDR3 spans 14 residues. Trimming took off 0 bases at V and 1 base at J, with 7 bases between the two ends. CDR1 and CDR2 (germline): SGHTS, YDEGEE. The CDR3 nucleotides are TGTGCCAGCAGCTTGGGACAGCCGAACACTGAAGCTTTCTTT. It specifies CASSLGQPNTEAFF.

CDR3 protein: CASSPSPGTGNQPQHF. CDR3 in DNA: TGTGCCAGCTCACCATCGCCAGGGACAGGGAATCAGCCCCAGCATTTT. The gene calls are TRBV18 and TRBJ1-5, with 9 bases lining up with TRBD1. V gave up 2 bases and J gave up 4 bases; unmatched junction bases: 6. The CDR3 runs 16 residues. CDR1 and CDR2 from the germline V gene are KGHSH and LQKENI.

The chain joins TRBV5-1 to TRBJ2-7; D call uncertain. The germline gives CDR1 SGHRS, CDR2 YFSETQ. Trimming took 3 bases from V and 12 from J, leaving 13 bases between them. CDR3 length: 11 residues. The DNA of the CDR3 is TGCGCCAGCAGCTCGAACCTGGCTCGGTACTTC. This translates into CASSSNLARYF.

This chain links TRBV29-1 with TRBJ2-7, with 10 bases fitting TRBD2. Per germline, CDR1 SQVTM and CDR2 ANQGSEA. The CDR3 loop spans 15 amino acids. V trimming: 5 bases; J trimming: 2 bases; junction bases outside the gene matches: 9. CDR3 in DNA: TGCAGCGTTTTCTCGCGGACTAGCGGAACCTACGAGCAGTACTTC. The encoded protein is CSVFSRTSGTYEQYF.

The chain is built from TRBV4-1 and TRBJ1-1, with D perhaps matching TRBD1 (6 bases). The CDR3 is 14 residues long. CDR1 MGHRA and CDR2 YSYEKL come from the germline V gene. Deletions cut 3 bases from V and 5 bases from J, with 13 bases between. In DNA, the CDR3 is TGCGCCAGCAGCCACCAGACAGGCCCGACTGAAGCTTTCTTT. Protein product: CASSHQTGPTEAFF.

Details on this clone: An end of the junction does not agree with germline; a read error may underlie this. The rearrangement uses TRBV7-7 and TRBJ2-1; 9 bases agree with TRBD2. CDR1 is SSHAT and CDR2 is FNYEAQ in the germline V gene (reference sequence). There are 16 residues in the CDR3. CDR3 sequence: CASSLGAGGPRNEQFF. The CDR3 bases are TGTGCTAGCAGCTTAGGGGCGGGGGGGCCTCGTAATGAGCAGTTCTTC.

The chain links TRBV4-3 to TRBJ1-6; 10 nucleotides line up with TRBD1. The V gene's germline CDR1 is LGHNA and CDR2 YSLEER. This CDR3 contains 15 residues. Germline trimming cut 1 base from V and 12 bases from J; bases unmatched to any gene: 6. In DNA form, the CDR3 reads TGCGCCAGCAGCCAAGTTCGGGACAGGGGTTTACCCCTCCACTTT. As protein: CASSQVRDRGLPLHF.

The chain combines TRBV5-5 with TRBJ1-1, with D possibly matching TRBD1 (5 bases). Trimming shortened V by 4 bases and J by 5 bases, and 18 bases separated the two germline ends. Germline values: CDR1 SGHKS, CDR2 YYEKEE (reference sequence). The length of the CDR3 is 15 residues. CDR3 in amino acids: CASSLQGFGLTEAFF. In nucleotides, the CDR3 is TGTGCCAGCAGCCTGCAGGGATTTGGGCTGACTGAAGCTTTCTTT.

This CDR3 is CASSSGQGGTEAFF. In DNA form, the CDR3 reads TGTGCCAGCAGCTCAGGACAGGGTGGCACTGAAGCTTTCTTT. The chain carries TRBV6-5 and TRBJ1-1, with 8 bases lining up with TRBD1. CDR3 length: 14 amino acids. Germline-derived CDR1 and CDR2 are MNHEY and SVGAGI. The trim removed 6 bases at V and 4 bases at J, leaving 7 bases unmatched.